This entry features one T cell receptor beta chain sequence. The antigen this receptor binds is unknown. No per-base quality is available; no much larger clone lies one base away. This sample includes further DNA sequences coding for the same CDR3. This entry belongs to a study of blood T cell repertoires in COVID-19 (dated by TCRdb to the early 2020s). A note on the overall study: Collaborator samples came from the United States, Italy and Spain and covered acute and convalescent phases of COVID-19. The prospective study material was composed of cDNA or gDNA derived from T cells, B-cell-depleted T cells, or PBMCs. Deeply sampled blood TCRbeta repertoires from subjects exposed to, actively infected with, or recovered from COVID-19 were included in the dataset. The repertoires were made available in a free public database intended to serve as a resource for research on the immune response to SARS-CoV-2. The samples were drawn from the first 160 participants of the ongoing ImmuneRACE study and from 1,200 or so subjects provided by 6 global collaborators. The sample metadata nearly always contained a de-identified subject ID, COVID-19 status, age in years and sex. HLA class I and class II types, where available, came from metadata supplied by the sample provider rather than from assay-based typing. Summary of the overall study and its limitations: The quantity of clinical and demographic metadata differed by source and by participant and was supplied without curation.

V loses 5 bases, J loses 0 bases, and the germline ends lie 14 bases apart. The CDR3 goes from the cysteine to the phenylalanine over 15 residues. The retained sequence is limited to the CDR3, 45 bases, with the frame set at the first base. The germline V gene encodes CDR1 SGHRS and CDR2 YFSETQ. The collaborating institutions used their own protocols to collect whole blood in K2EDTA tubes. For TCRbeta analysis, collaborators shipped samples as frozen whole blood, isolated PBMCs, or DNA extracted from either of those sample types. TCRbeta CDR3 regions were amplified from genomic DNA by means of the immunoSEQ Assay, a bias-controlled multiplex PCR. The authors' analysis ran thus. The number of nucleated cells in each sample was estimated by amplification of reference gene primers within the assay. To quantify the absolute abundance of each unique TCRbeta CDR3 rearrangement, sequence reads were collapsed and filtered. For each sample, productive Simpson clonality was calculated by taking the square root of Simpson's diversity index across productive rearrangements. Held by TCRdb, this immuneACCESS table contains in-frame sequences only and omits some clones. Under half of the omission traces to an unresolved V gene where checked; the cause of the rest is unknown. Clonal size and the V and J genes are those of that table, whereas D and trimming came from the DNA. The sample includes about 130,000 clones, with approximately 84% observed a single time. The top ten clones comprise 44% of the sample.

The sequence was collected from a human donor in a cohort sampled during active COVID-19. The V and J genes are TRBV5-1 and TRBJ1-1; there is no confident call for the D gene. The specimen sequenced was peripheral blood. DNA sequence: TGCGCCAGCAGTCTTGGCGGCCTGATGAACACTGAAGCTTTCTTT. It translates as CASSLGGLMNTEAFF.